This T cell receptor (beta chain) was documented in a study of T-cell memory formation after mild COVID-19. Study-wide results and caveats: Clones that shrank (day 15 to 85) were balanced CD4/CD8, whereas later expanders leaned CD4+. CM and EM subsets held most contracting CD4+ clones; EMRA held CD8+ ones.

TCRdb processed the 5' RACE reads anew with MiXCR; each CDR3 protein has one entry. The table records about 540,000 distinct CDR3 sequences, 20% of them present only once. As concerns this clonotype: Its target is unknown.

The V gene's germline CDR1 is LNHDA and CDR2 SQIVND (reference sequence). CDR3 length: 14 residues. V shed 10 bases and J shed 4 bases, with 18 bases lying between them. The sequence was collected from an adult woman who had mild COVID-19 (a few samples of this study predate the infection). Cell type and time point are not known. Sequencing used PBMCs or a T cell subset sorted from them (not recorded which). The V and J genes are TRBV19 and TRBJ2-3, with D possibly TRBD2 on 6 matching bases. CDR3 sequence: CATKWGVFADTQYF. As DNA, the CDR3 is TGTGCCACCAAATGGGGGGTCTTCGCAGATACGCAGTATTTT. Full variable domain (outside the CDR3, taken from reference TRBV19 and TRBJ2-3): DGGITQSPKYLFRKEGQNVTLSCEQNLNHDAMYWYRQDPGQGLRLIYYSQIVNDFQKGDIAEGYSVSREKKESFPLTVTSAQKNPTAFYLCATKWGVFADTQYFGPGTRLTVL.